This T cell receptor (beta chain) derives from a study of cytomegalovirus exposure and HLA in healthy donors. Germline V gives CDR1 SGHKS, CDR2 YYEKEE (reference sequence). V was trimmed by 0 bases and J by 5 bases, leaving 15 bases between them. The CDR3 is 15 residues long. About this clone itself: The antigen is not known.

Whole-study results and caveats: In a later analysis, at a false discovery rate of 0.05, about 16,000 TCR beta sequences matched HLA alleles. Fewer N-insertions than the roughly 600-donor mean were reportedly shown by an Asian-associated ancestry cluster in a later analysis. Presence/absence analyses supposed approximately even sequencing depth among donors. It was shown in a later analysis that HLA-associated TCR beta chains were more clonally expanded than other, equally common chains.

This PCR relied on a set of 60 Vbeta primers and 13 Jbeta primers. Data came from immunoSEQ multiplex PCR; TCRdb stores just in-frame clones and leaves some out. The sample consists of fewer than 150,000 clones, roughly 80% of them appearing once. The rearrangement joins TRBV5-5 to TRBJ2-7, with D possibly being TRBD1 (5 bases). Sequencing used PBMCs. The sequence came from a man aged 50-60 years in good health and CMV-seronegative. CDR3: CASSLGPARANEQYF. Here the CDR3 DNA reads TGTGCCAGCAGCTTGGGCCCCGCCAGGGCTAACGAGCAGTACTTC.